This paragraph covers one TCR beta chain sequence. This clonotype has ten or more counts. Its antigen is unknown. One base away there is no much larger clone; base qualities are not given. Relative to germline, V is 0 bases shorter and J is 6 bases shorter, with 12 bases between their ends. From its cysteine to its phenylalanine, the CDR3 spans 15 amino acids. CDR3 DNA only is kept here, 45 bases in frame from base 1. The germline V gene sets CDR1 to MNHEY and CDR2 to SVGAGI. This sample stems from a study of spatial heterogeneity in lung cancer (dated by TCRdb to between 2018 and 2021). With respect to the entire study: Beta-chain transcripts were consistently detected in greater numbers than alpha-chain transcripts, which likely reflected higher beta-chain transcript abundance. In the raw uncorrected reads, each unique combination of TCR and UMI appeared on average more than ten times. In non-small cell lung cancer, the study made a quantitative comparison of TCR alpha and beta repertoires among multiple tumor regions, matched nontumor lung and blood. The study linked features of the TCR repertoire to counts of nonsynonymous mutations, which were determined by whole-exome sequencing of tumor tissue. Both alpha and beta chains were TCR-sequenced in samples taken at surgery, namely 220 tumor regions, 62 to 70 matched nontumor lung samples and approximately 58 PBMC samples.

The paper as a whole reports these results and caveats: Confirming at a functional level the hypothesis that regional TCRs recognize regional mutations was considered to require additional single-cell paired TCR alpha and beta sequencing.

The library came from 5' RACE. The listed sequencing device is NextSeq 500. To allow correction of PCR and sequencing errors, the TCR library protocol tagged every TCR cDNA molecule with a unique molecular identifier. The paper's data handling went like this. TCR identification, UMI-based error correction and CDR3 extraction were performed with Decombinator tools. TCRs above a frequency of 2 per 1,000, corresponding to the top 1% of the tumor frequency distribution, were defined as expanded. Rényi diversity was computed with the R vegan package after subsampling each repertoire 100 times to 5,000 TCRs. CDR3 similarity networks were built from amino acid triplet string-kernel similarity, connecting CDR3s with pairwise similarity above 0.82. In-frame beta chains were kept once TCRdb had trimmed the public reads at Q25 with fastp and called clones with MiXCR. Each CDR3 protein gets just one entry, which takes the most common genes and DNA from the rows behind it. V and J calls and clone size were set by TCRdb, not the authors. The sample yields tens of thousands of distinct CDR3 sequences; 3% to 3.5% were counted once. Of the sample, under 40% falls within the top ten clones.

The sample's time point, from its label and the paper: sample taken at primary tumor resection. Samples were obtained from approximately 77 patients with early-stage, untreated non-small cell lung cancer from the lung TRACERx cohort. TCR sequencing used whole RNA extracted from tumor and nontumor lung tissue, or from cryopreserved PBMC samples, without cell sorting. Patients were selected for TCR sequencing only if sufficient RNA was available from at least two tumor regions. Tumor and adjacent nontumor lung specimens were reviewed by a lung pathologist before selection. The chain joins TRBV6-5 to TRBJ1-5; the D region possibly corresponds to TRBD1 (6 bases align). The TCR sequence derives from a male donor with early-stage non-small cell lung cancer. Sequencing used normal lung tissue next to the tumor, obtained at surgery. The CDR3 here reads CASSYSFGGGQPQHF. The sequenced DNA is TGTGCCAGCAGTTACTCTTTCGGGGGCGGTCAGCCCCAGCATTTT.